These 9 T cell receptor beta chains originate from one sample sequenced in a study of blood T cell repertoires in COVID-19 (dated by TCRdb to the early 2020s). Libraries were constructed by the immunoSEQ multiplex PCR assay. Here the immuneACCESS table is served through TCRdb, limited to in-frame sequences with V and J called. Missing clones are a known gap in these copies; in checked studies unresolved V genes cover under half, and the rest lacks a known reason. The sample contains around 320,000 clones, approximately 90% of them found a single time. The leading ten clones occupy over 6% of the sample. Sequenced: peripheral blood. Receptors were obtained from a woman aged 25 to 39 who had recovered from COVID-19.

The chain has TRBV18 and TRBJ2-3, with 8 bases fitting TRBD1. CDR1 KGHSH and CDR2 LQKENI come from the germline V gene. The trim removed 3 bases at V and 0 bases at J, leaving 5 bases unmatched. CDR3 length: 16 residues. The CDR3: CASSPGTGSSTDTQYF. Written as DNA, the CDR3 is TGTGCCAGCTCACCCGGGACAGGCTCTAGCACAGATACGCAGTATTTT. The variable domain in full, completed from reference TRBV18 and TRBJ2-3, reads NAGVMQNPRHLVRRRGQEARLRCSPMKGHSHVYWYRQLPEEGLKFMVYLQKENIIDESGMPKERFSAEFPKEGPSILRIQQVVRGDSAAYFCASSPGTGSSTDTQYFGPGTRLTVL.

On this clone: Other DNA sequences in the same sample also yield this CDR3. The chain uses TRBV5-1 and TRBJ2-5; D gene ambiguous. Germline V lookup: CDR1 SGHRS, CDR2 YFSETQ. The CDR3 extends over 14 amino acids. V lost 1 base and J 0 bases, leaving 7 bases between the germline ends. As DNA, the CDR3 is TGCGCCAGCAGCTTGCAAGCTTACCAAGAGACCCAGTACTTC. It yields the protein CASSLQAYQETQYF.

The sample holds a few counts of this clone. The V gene is TRBV12-2, the J gene TRBJ2-5; TRBD2 was called by the table and not checked on the DNA. TRBV12-2 has pseudogene status. The CDR3 runs to 15 residues. CDR3 sequence: CASRSPLSVVETQYF. The CDR3 DNA reads TGTGCAAGTCGTTCACCCTTATCGGTAGTAGAGACCCAGTACTTC.

This rearrangement joins TRBV5-6 to TRBJ1-2; 7 bases line up with TRBD1. The germline V gene has CDR1 SGHDT and CDR2 YYEEEE. There are 16 residues in the CDR3. The ends lost 2 bases at V and 4 bases at J; junction bases unmatched: 11. The CDR3, as DNA: TGTGCCAGCAGCTTTAAAGGGGGCTCCATCCGCTATGGCTACACCTTC. Protein sequence: CASSFKGGSIRYGYTF. Based on the CDR3 plus reference TRBV5-6 and TRBJ1-2, the full variable domain is DAGVTQSPTHLIKTRGQQVTLRCSPKSGHDTVSWYQQALGQGPQFIFQYYEEEERQRGNFPDRFSGHQFPNYSSELNVNALLLGDSALYLCASSFKGGSIRYGYTFGSGTRLTVV.

V gene TRBV4-2 combines with J gene TRBJ1-4; D is undetermined. V was pared by 0 bases and J by 4 bases, with 9 bases between. CDR1 is LGHNA and CDR2 is YNFKEQ in the germline V gene. The CDR3 has 15 amino acids. Here the CDR3 reads CASSQDGDFNEKLFF. For the CDR3, the DNA is TGTGCCAGCAGCCAAGATGGAGATTTTAATGAAAAACTGTTTTTT.

The chain employs TRBV9 and TRBJ1-1; D is perhaps TRBD1 (5 bases). V was pared by 0 bases and J by 1 base, with 10 bases between. The CDR3 spans 15 residues. From germline, CDR1 is SGDLS and CDR2 YYNGEE. CDR3 nucleotides: TGTGCCAGCAGCGTAGTACAGGCCCCGAACACTGAAGCTTTCTTT. This codes for CASSVVQAPNTEAFF.

The chain links TRBV2 to TRBJ1-4; D is undetermined. CDR3 size: 14 residues. Germline-derived CDR1 and CDR2 are SNHLY and FYNNEI. The V and J ends lost 8 bases and 6 bases respectively, with 16 bases between them. CDR3 DNA sequence: TGTGCCAGCCTTAACGGGGAGGATTATGAAAAACTGTTTTTT. The encoded protein is CASLNGEDYEKLFF.

The chain employs TRBV19 and TRBJ2-1, with 11 nucleotides matching TRBD1. CDR3 length: 16 amino acids. CDR1 and CDR2 from the germline V gene are LNHDA and SQIVND (reference sequence). The junction had 11 bases not matched to a gene; V was cut back by 1 base and J by 12 bases. CDR3 in amino acids: CASSIGGTGGGGGQFF. The CDR3 nucleotides are TGTGCCAGTAGTATAGGAGGGACAGGGGGAGGTGGTGGGCAGTTCTTC. Filled out from reference TRBV19 and TRBJ2-1, the complete variable domain reads DGGITQSPKYLFRKEGQNVTLSCEQNLNHDAMYWYRQDPGQGLRLIYYSQIVNDFQKGDIAEGYSVSREKKESFPLTVTSAQKNPTAFYLCASSIGGTGGGGGQFFGPGTRLTVL.

The CDR3 DNA follows: TGTGCCTGGAGTAACTTTATATTGGTCGACAGGGGGCAAGGCTACGAGCAGTACTTC. Protein sequence: CAWSNFILVDRGQGYEQYF. The V and J genes are TRBV30 and TRBJ2-7; 10 bases are shared with TRBD1. This CDR3 spans 19 amino acids. Germline values: CDR1 GTSNPN, CDR2 SVGIG (reference sequence). Germline trimming cut 2 bases from V and 3 bases from J; bases unmatched to any gene: 19.